This TCR beta chain was sequenced during a study of blood T cells in healthy people across ages. Combining a sample-barcoded 5' primer with a J-beta primer mix, a second PCR ran for roughly 7 to 11 cycles. Samples each returned at least 2.5 million CDR3-containing paired-end reads. TCRdb passed the 5' RACE reads through MiXCR, listing each CDR3 protein once. The sample has 1.6 million or so distinct CDR3 sequences; roughly 30% are singletons. CDR3 size: 14 residues. Germline V CDR1 and CDR2: KGHDR, SFDVKD. The V gene end was trimmed by 2 bases and the J gene end by 4 bases; junction bases not matched to a gene: 2. Study results and caveats: Roughly linearly, TCR beta diversity per million T cells fell as age increased. Greater diversity and more naive CD4+ cells were seen in long-lived donors than in aged donors.

Worth noting for this clonotype: Its antigen is undetermined.

This chain connects TRBV24-1 to TRBJ2-3; 7 bases agree with TRBD1. The sequenced sample was blood. This receptor was identified in a woman aged 25 to 45 in good health. The CDR3 DNA reads as TGTGCCACCAGTGATTACCAGGGGGCAGATACGCAGTATTTT. Translating gives CATSDYQGADTQYF.